This is a list of T cell receptor beta chains from one sample in a study of graft-versus-host responses after intestinal transplantation. Generated by immunoSEQ multiplex PCR, the TCRdb table keeps only in-frame clones and is missing some. The sample lists over 100,000 clones, more than 80% occurring once. Their specific antigens are unknown. Sequenced material: unstimulated CD4+ T cells sorted from spleen or lymph node cells, taken before transplant. These receptors originate from a human donor who was the organ donor for an intestinal transplant. The CDR3 runs from the conserved cysteine through the conserved F or W. D genes are given only for firm matches. Size is omitted from some rows. Given values are once, few, many or a class for expanded clones.

j_gene: TRBJ2-3
v_gene: TRBV15
abundance: NA
d_gene: NA
CDR3aa: CATSRRLVADTQYF
CDR3nt: TGTGCCACCAGCAGACGACTAGTCGCAGATACGCAGTATTTT

j_gene: TRBJ2-5
v_gene: TRBV18
abundance: NA
d_gene: NA
CDR3aa: CASSPVLAGETQYF
CDR3nt: TGTGCCAGCTCACCAGTGCTAGCCGGGGAGACCCAGTACTTC

j_gene: TRBJ1-2
v_gene: TRBV28
abundance: NA
d_gene: NA
CDR3aa: CASSLDYGYTF
CDR3nt: TGTGCCAGCAGTTTAGACTATGGCTACACCTTC

j_gene: TRBJ2-3
v_gene: TRBV29-1
abundance: NA
d_gene: NA
CDR3aa: CSVDHSTDTQYF
CDR3nt: TGCAGCGTTGATCACAGCACAGATACGCAGTATTTT

j_gene: TRBJ1-4
v_gene: TRBV9
abundance: NA
d_gene: TRBD1
CDR3aa: CASSSGTVNEKLFF
CDR3nt: TGTGCCAGCAGCTCAGGGACAGTTAATGAAAAACTGTTTTTT

j_gene: TRBJ2-7
v_gene: TRBV30
abundance: NA
d_gene: TRBD1
CDR3aa: CAWSRGLNEQYF
CDR3nt: TGTGCCTGGAGCAGGGGGCTAAATGAGCAGTACTTC

j_gene: TRBJ2-2
v_gene: TRBV19
abundance: NA
d_gene: TRBD1
CDR3aa: CASQTGQGATGELFF
CDR3nt: TGTGCCAGTCAAACGGGACAGGGGGCTACCGGGGAGCTGTTTTTT

j_gene: TRBJ2-1
v_gene: TRBV19
abundance: NA
d_gene: TRBD2
CDR3aa: CASSIGRTSGDNEQFF
CDR3nt: TGTGCCAGTAGTATAGGACGGACTAGCGGTGACAATGAGCAGTTCTTC

j_gene: TRBJ2-2
v_gene: TRBV10-3
abundance: few
d_gene: NA
CDR3aa: CAINTGGANTGELFF
CDR3nt: TGTGCCATCAATACGGGCGGCGCGAACACCGGGGAGCTGTTTTTT

j_gene: TRBJ2-5
v_gene: TRBV28
abundance: NA
d_gene: TRBD1
CDR3aa: CASIPTGRETQYF
CDR3nt: TGTGCCAGTATCCCGACAGGGCGGGAGACCCAGTACTTC

j_gene: TRBJ2-7
v_gene: TRBV25-1
abundance: NA
d_gene: TRBD2
CDR3aa: CASSLGGIEQYF
CDR3nt: TGTGCCAGCAGCCTGGGGGGGATCGAGCAGTACTTC

j_gene: TRBJ1-2
v_gene: TRBV11-1
abundance: NA
d_gene: NA
CDR3aa: CASRRGGYTF
CDR3nt: TGTGCCAGCCGCCGGGGAGGCTACACCTTC

j_gene: TRBJ2-2
v_gene: TRBV18
abundance: NA
d_gene: TRBD1
CDR3aa: CASSHGTGGTGELFF
CDR3nt: TGTGCCAGCTCACACGGGACAGGGGGAACCGGGGAGCTGTTTTTT

j_gene: TRBJ2-1
v_gene: TRBV10-3
abundance: NA
d_gene: TRBD2
CDR3aa: CAISDLAGATYNEQFF
CDR3nt: TGTGCCATCAGTGACTTAGCGGGAGCAACCTACAATGAGCAGTTCTTC

j_gene: TRBJ2-7
v_gene: TRBV4-3
abundance: NA
d_gene: NA
CDR3aa: CASSQVAEVGYQQYF
CDR3nt: TGCGCCAGCAGCCAAGTTGCCGAGGTGGGTTATCAGCAGTACTTC

j_gene: TRBJ1-2
v_gene: TRBV4-3
abundance: NA
d_gene: NA
CDR3aa: CASSHGGYGYTF
CDR3nt: TGCGCCAGCAGCCATGGGGGCTATGGCTACACCTTC

j_gene: TRBJ2-3
v_gene: TRBV25-1
abundance: NA
d_gene: NA
CDR3aa: CASSVARSTDTQYF
CDR3nt: TGTGCCAGCAGTGTTGCCAGGAGCACAGATACGCAGTATTTT

j_gene: TRBJ2-7
v_gene: TRBV28
abundance: NA
d_gene: TRBD2
CDR3aa: CASSLAASGRVEETYEQYF
CDR3nt: TGTGCCAGCAGTTTGGCGGCTAGCGGGAGGGTAGAGGAGACCTACGAGCAGTACTTC

j_gene: TRBJ2-2
v_gene: TRBV11-2
abundance: NA
d_gene: TRBD2
CDR3aa: CASSHWTSGTGELFF
CDR3nt: TGTGCCAGCAGCCACTGGACTAGCGGCACCGGGGAGCTGTTTTTT

j_gene: TRBJ2-2
v_gene: TRBV28
abundance: NA
d_gene: TRBD2
CDR3aa: CASSLLSRLAGVSNTGELFF
CDR3nt: TGTGCCAGCAGTTTATTATCGCGGCTAGCGGGAGTATCGAACACCGGGGAGCTGTTTTTT

j_gene: TRBJ2-3
v_gene: TRBV11-3
abundance: NA
d_gene: TRBD1
CDR3aa: CASSPRGDRGDTQYF
CDR3nt: TGTGCCAGCAGCCCCCGAGGGGACAGGGGGGATACGCAGTATTTT

j_gene: TRBJ2-7
v_gene: TRBV2
abundance: NA
d_gene: NA
CDR3aa: CASRQDLGYEQYF
CDR3nt: TGTGCCAGCCGACAGGACTTAGGATACGAGCAGTACTTC

j_gene: TRBJ2-4
v_gene: TRBV2
abundance: NA
d_gene: NA
CDR3aa: CASRPGTSNGDIQYF
CDR3nt: TGTGCCAGCAGGCCCGGGACATCAAACGGGGACATTCAGTACTTC